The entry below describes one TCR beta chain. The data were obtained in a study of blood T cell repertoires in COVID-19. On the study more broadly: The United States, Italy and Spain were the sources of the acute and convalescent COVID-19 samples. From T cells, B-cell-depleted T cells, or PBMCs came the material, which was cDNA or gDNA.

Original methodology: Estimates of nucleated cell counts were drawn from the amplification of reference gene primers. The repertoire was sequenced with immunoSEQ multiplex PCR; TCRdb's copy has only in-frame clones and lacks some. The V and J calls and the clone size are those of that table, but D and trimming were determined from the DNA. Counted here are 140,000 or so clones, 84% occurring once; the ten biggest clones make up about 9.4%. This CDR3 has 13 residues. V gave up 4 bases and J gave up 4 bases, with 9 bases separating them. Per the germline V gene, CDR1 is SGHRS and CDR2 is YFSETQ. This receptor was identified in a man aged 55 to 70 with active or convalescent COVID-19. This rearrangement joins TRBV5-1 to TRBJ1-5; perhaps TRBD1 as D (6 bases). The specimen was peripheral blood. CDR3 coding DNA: TGCGCCAGCAGCGGACAGCCTAATCAGCCCCAGCATTTT. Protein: CASSGQPNQPQHF.